Detailed here is one T cell receptor beta chain. Its antigen is still unknown. This CDR3 is 15 amino acids long. Germline-derived CDR1 and CDR2 are SGHRS and YFSETQ. The V end was cut by 1 base, the J end by 2 bases, with 12 bases between. TCRdb re-called the 5' RACE reads with MiXCR, one entry per CDR3 protein. Of approximately 670,000 distinct CDR3 sequences listed, less than 7% are singletons. This entry belongs to a study of identical twins. Study-wide points: Twin-shared out-of-frame alpha sequences were enriched for low generation probability. Possibly, invariant MAIT and iNKT cells partly confounded zero-insertion analyses.

The TCR comes from a man in his late teens or twenties in good health. V and J are TRBV5-1 and TRBJ2-5; D is uncertain. The sample taken for sequencing was naive T cells sorted from blood. CDR3 nucleotides: TGCGCCAGCAGCTTGACGAGCTTGGAACAAGAGACCCAGTACTTC. This translates into CASSLTSLEQETQYF. Full variable domain (outside the CDR3, taken from reference TRBV5-1 and TRBJ2-5): KAGVTQTPRYLIKTRGQQVTLSCSPISGHRSVSWYQQTPGQGLQFLFEYFSETQRNKGNFPGRFSGRQFSNSRSEMNVSTLELGDSALYLCASSLTSLEQETQYFGPGTRLLVL.